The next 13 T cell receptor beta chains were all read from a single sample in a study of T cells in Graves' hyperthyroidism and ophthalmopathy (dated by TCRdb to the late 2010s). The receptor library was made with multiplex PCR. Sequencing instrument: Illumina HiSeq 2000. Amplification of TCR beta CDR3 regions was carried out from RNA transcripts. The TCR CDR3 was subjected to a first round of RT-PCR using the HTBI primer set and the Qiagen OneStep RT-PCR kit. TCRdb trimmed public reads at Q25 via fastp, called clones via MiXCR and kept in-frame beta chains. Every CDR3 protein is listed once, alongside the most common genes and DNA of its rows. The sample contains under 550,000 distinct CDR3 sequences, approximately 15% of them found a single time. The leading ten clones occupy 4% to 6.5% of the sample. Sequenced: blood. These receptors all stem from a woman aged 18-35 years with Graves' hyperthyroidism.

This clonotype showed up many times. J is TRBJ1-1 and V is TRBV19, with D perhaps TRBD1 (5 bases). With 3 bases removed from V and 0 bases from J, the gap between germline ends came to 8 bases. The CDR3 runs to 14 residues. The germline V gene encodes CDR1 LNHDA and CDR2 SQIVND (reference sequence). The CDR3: CASSIPGVNTEAFF. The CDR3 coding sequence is TGTGCCAGTAGTATCCCGGGGGTGAACACTGAAGCTTTCTTT.

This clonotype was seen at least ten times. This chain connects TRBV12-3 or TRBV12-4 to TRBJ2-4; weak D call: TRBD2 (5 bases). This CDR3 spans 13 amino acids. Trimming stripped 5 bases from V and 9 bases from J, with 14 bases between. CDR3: CASSPLTAGIQYF. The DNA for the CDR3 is TGTGCCAGCAGTCCCTTGACCGCGGGCATTCAGTACTTC.

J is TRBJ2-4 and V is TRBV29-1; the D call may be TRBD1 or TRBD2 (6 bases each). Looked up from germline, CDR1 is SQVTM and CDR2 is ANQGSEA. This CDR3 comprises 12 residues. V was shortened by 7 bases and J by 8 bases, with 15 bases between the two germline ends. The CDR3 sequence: CSASWGADIQYF. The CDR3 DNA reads TGCAGCGCCTCATGGGGGGCGGACATTCAGTACTTC.

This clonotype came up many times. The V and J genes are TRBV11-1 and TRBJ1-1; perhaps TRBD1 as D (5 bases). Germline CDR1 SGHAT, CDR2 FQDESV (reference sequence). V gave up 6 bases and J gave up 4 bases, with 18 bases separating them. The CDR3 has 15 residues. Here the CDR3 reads CASSLLSGASTEAFF. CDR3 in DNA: TGTGCCAGCAGTCTGCTATCCGGGGCCAGCACTGAAGCTTTCTTT.

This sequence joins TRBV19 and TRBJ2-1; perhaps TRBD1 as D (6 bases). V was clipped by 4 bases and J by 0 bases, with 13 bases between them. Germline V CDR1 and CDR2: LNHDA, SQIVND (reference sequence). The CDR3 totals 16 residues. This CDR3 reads CASSTLRDNSYNEQFF. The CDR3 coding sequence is TGTGCCAGTAGTACACTCCGGGACAACTCCTACAATGAGCAGTTCTTC.

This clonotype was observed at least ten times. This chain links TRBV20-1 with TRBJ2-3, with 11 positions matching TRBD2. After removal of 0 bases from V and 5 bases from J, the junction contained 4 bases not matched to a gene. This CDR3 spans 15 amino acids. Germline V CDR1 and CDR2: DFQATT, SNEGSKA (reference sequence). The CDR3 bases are TGCAGTGCTAGAGATAGCGGGAGGGGGGGAGATACGCAGTATTTT. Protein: CSARDSGRGGDTQYF.

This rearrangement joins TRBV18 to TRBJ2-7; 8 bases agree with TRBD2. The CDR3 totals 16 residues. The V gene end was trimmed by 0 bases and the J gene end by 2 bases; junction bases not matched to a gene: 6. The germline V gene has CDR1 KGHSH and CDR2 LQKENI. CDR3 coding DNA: TGTGCCAGCTCACCACCTTCGGCGGGAGGAACCTACGAGCAGTACTTC. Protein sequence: CASSPPSAGGTYEQYF. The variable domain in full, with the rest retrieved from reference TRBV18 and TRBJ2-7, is NAGVMQNPRHLVRRRGQEARLRCSPMKGHSHVYWYRQLPEEGLKFMVYLQKENIIDESGMPKERFSAEFPKEGPSILRIQQVVRGDSAAYFCASSPPSAGGTYEQYFGPGTRLTVT.

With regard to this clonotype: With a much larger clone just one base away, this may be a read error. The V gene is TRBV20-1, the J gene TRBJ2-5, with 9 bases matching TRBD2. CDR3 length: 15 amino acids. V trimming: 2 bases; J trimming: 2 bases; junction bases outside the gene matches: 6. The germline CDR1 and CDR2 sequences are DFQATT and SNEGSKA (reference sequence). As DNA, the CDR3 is TGCAGTGCTAGATCCGGGACTAGCAGACAAGAGACCCAGTACTTC. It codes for CSARSGTSRQETQYF.

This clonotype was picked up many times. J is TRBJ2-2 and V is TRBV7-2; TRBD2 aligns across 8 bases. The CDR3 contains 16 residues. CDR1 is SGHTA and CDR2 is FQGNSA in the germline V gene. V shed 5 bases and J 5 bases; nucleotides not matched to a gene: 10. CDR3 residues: CASSDPAREVTGELFF. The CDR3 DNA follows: TGTGCCAGCAGCGATCCTGCGCGGGAGGTAACCGGGGAGCTGTTTTTT.

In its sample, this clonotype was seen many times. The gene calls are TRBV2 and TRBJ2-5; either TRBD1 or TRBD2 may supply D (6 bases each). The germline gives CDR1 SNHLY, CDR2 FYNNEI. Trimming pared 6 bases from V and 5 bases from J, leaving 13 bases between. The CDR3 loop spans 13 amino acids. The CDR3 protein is CASSRGRGETQYF. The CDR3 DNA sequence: TGTGCCAGCAGCCGGGGGCGCGGGGAGACCCAGTACTTC.

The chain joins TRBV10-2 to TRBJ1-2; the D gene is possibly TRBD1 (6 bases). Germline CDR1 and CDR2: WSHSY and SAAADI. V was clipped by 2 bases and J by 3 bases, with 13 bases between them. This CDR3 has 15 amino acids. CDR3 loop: CASSEPGDIDYGYTF. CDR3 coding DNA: TGCGCCAGCAGTGAGCCGGGGGACATAGACTATGGCTACACCTTC.

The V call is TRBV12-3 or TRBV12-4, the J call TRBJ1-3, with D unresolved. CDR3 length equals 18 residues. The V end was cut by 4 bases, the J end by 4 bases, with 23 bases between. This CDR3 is CASSSRDSFTSRGNTIYF. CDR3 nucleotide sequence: TGTGCCAGCAGTTCCCGCGATAGCTTTACTTCTAGGGGAAACACCATATATTTT.

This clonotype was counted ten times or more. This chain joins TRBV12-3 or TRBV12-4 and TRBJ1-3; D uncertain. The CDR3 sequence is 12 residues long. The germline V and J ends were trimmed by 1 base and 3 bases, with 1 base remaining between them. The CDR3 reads CASSLVGNTIYF. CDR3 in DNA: TGTGCCAGCAGTTTAGTTGGAAACACCATATATTTT.